The 30 T cell receptor beta chains below were found in one sample sequenced in a study of blood T cell repertoires in COVID-19. TCRdb's copy holds only in-frame clones and misses some; the assay was immunoSEQ multiplex PCR. Of tens of thousands of clones in the sample, roughly 80% were seen once. Input material: peripheral blood. These receptors originate from a man in his sixties or seventies with COVID-19, enrolled during active disease.

The chain links TRBV6-2 or TRBV6-3 to TRBJ2-7, with 9 nucleotides matching TRBD1. V gave up 2 bases and J gave up 3 bases; unmatched junction bases: 5. This CDR3 has 15 residues. CDR1 is MNHEY, CDR2 SVGEGT, per germline. The CDR3 nucleotides are TGTGCCAGCAGTTACCCGACGGGACAGGGCTACGAGCAGTACTTC. Protein: CASSYPTGQGYEQYF.

This clone was observed a handful of times. The rearrangement joins TRBV24-1 to TRBJ2-1, with D tentatively TRBD2 (5 bases). The CDR3 covers 14 residues. The ends were cut back, 5 bases at V and 4 bases at J, with 11 bases in the middle. Germline values: CDR1 KGHDR, CDR2 SFDVKD. CDR3 bases: TGTGCCACCAGTGTCTCTCCGGGATACAATGAGCAGTTCTTC. Amino acid sequence: CATSVSPGYNEQFF.

The rearrangement joins TRBV14 to TRBJ1-3, with 10 bases lining up with TRBD1. V was pared by 1 base and J by 4 bases, with 1 base of the junction left unmatched. Germline V CDR1 and CDR2: SGHDN, FVKESK. There are 15 residues in the CDR3. The CDR3 DNA reads as TGTGCCAGCAGCCAAGGACAGGGGGCCGGAAACACCATATATTTT. As protein: CASSQGQGAGNTIYF.

The chain joins TRBV2 to TRBJ2-5, with 10 bases identical to TRBD1. The V segment lost 5 bases and the J segment 5 bases; nucleotides outside the gene matches: 14. CDR1 SNHLY and CDR2 FYNNEI come from the germline V gene. CDR3 length: 17 residues. CDR3 bases: TGTGCCAGCAGTCCACTCGGGGGACAGGGGAGGTTGGAGACCCAGTACTTC. It yields the protein CASSPLGGQGRLETQYF.

The chain has TRBV21-1 and TRBJ1-1. TRBV21-1 is termed a pseudogene. There are 19 residues in the CDR3. In DNA form, the CDR3 reads TGTGCCAGCAGCAAAGAAGTTCGGTGGGAGGACGTAACGGAAAAGGGAGCTTTCTTT. It encodes CASSKEVRWEDVTEKGAFF.

The J gene is TRBJ1-5, the V gene TRBV6-2 or TRBV6-3; perhaps TRBD1 as D (6 bases). The length of the CDR3 is 14 residues. The germline gives CDR1 MNHEY, CDR2 SVGEGT. Trimming removed 5 bases at V and 0 bases at J, with 8 bases between. The CDR3 is CASSGQYSNQPQHF. CDR3 nucleotide sequence: TGTGCCAGCAGTGGACAGTATAGCAATCAGCCCCAGCATTTT.

The chain has TRBV9 and TRBJ2-2; 9 bases align to TRBD2. V lost 3 bases and J lost 6; bases outside the gene matches: 3. The length of the CDR3 is 14 residues. The germline gives CDR1 SGDLS, CDR2 YYNGEE. In nucleotides, the CDR3 is TGTGCCAGCAGCGCGGGACTAGCCGCCGGGGAGCTGTTTTTT. This codes for CASSAGLAAGELFF.

The chain employs TRBV18 and TRBJ1-1, with a weak D call TRBD1 (5 bases). Trimming pared 3 bases from V and 2 bases from J, leaving 10 bases between. The CDR3 is made up of 14 amino acids. Germline assignment: CDR1 KGHSH and CDR2 LQKENI. CDR3 in DNA: TGTGCCAGCTCACCTTATCAGGGAAACACTGAAGCTTTCTTT. Protein product: CASSPYQGNTEAFF.

The rearrangement links TRBV18 to TRBJ1-3; no clear D gene. V lost 1 base, J lost 2 bases, and 12 bases lay in between. From germline, CDR1 is KGHSH and CDR2 LQKENI. CDR3 size: 16 residues. For the CDR3, the DNA is TGTGCCAGCTCACCACTATTGGGAGAGGCTGGAAACACCATATATTTT. Protein product: CASSPLLGEAGNTIYF.

V is TRBV3-1 (or the pseudogene TRBV3-2) and J is TRBJ1-1, with 10 bases fitting TRBD1. With 4 bases clipped from V and 1 base from J, the junction kept 3 bases outside the gene matches. CDR1 is LGHDT and CDR2 is YNNKEL in the germline V gene (reference sequence). The CDR3 covers 15 residues. CDR3 bases: TGTGCCAGCAGCCTTCGGGACAGGGGGAACACTGAAGCTTTCTTT. This gives the protein CASSLRDRGNTEAFF.

This chain links TRBV3-1 (or the pseudogene TRBV3-2) with TRBJ2-5; 12 nucleotides match TRBD2. The CDR3 contains 18 residues. The germline gives CDR1 LGHDT, CDR2 YNNKEL (reference sequence). The V and J ends lost 1 base and 4 bases, in that order; junction bases with no gene match: 10. This CDR3 reads CASSQVGPSGRARETQYF. The CDR3 bases are TGTGCCAGCAGCCAAGTGGGACCTAGCGGGAGGGCTCGAGAGACCCAGTACTTC.

V is TRBV4-1 and J is TRBJ2-7; a weak D match, TRBD1 (5 bases). CDR1 and CDR2 from the germline V gene are MGHRA and YSYEKL. Trimming removed 1 base from V and 5 bases from J, with 12 bases in between. The CDR3 contains 14 residues. CDR3 sequence: CASSQGGRGHEQYF. The CDR3 DNA is TGCGCCAGCAGCCAAGGGGGCCGAGGTCACGAGCAGTACTTC.

The V gene is TRBV7-9, the J gene TRBJ2-7; TRBD1 agrees at 7 bases. V lost 1 base to trimming and J lost 7 bases; unmatched junction nucleotides: 10. The CDR3 length is 15 residues. The germline gives CDR1 SEHNR, CDR2 FQNEAQ (reference sequence). The CDR3, as DNA: TGTGCCAGCAGCTTAGGGGCAGGGGGATCAAGGGAGCAGTACTTC. As protein: CASSLGAGGSREQYF.

V gene TRBV28 combines with J gene TRBJ1-2; D is uncertain. The ends were cut back, 6 bases at V and 3 bases at J, with 14 bases in the middle. The CDR3 has 14 amino acids. The germline CDR1 and CDR2 sequences are MDHEN and SYDVKM. The CDR3 DNA is TGTGCCAGCAGAACAGCGGGGAGAGACTATGGCTACACCTTC. Residues: CASRTAGRDYGYTF.

This clone showed up many times. J is TRBJ1-5 and V is TRBV6-5; no clear D. The germline V gene encodes CDR1 MNHEY and CDR2 SVGAGI. V was pared by 6 bases and J by 7 bases, with 16 bases between. This CDR3 has 14 residues. CDR3 sequence (DNA): TGTGCCAGCAGCGCTAACAAGGGAGTGCAGCCCCAGCATTTT. Its protein is CASSANKGVQPQHF.

This clone occurred once. The CDR3 reads CASSQGDWDYGYTF. In DNA, the CDR3 is TGCGCCAGCAGCCAAGGGGACTGGGACTATGGCTACACCTTC. V is TRBV4-3 and J is TRBJ1-2; D might be TRBD1 (5 bases). Per the germline V gene, CDR1 is LGHNA and CDR2 is YSLEER. Trimming shortened V by 1 base and J by 3 bases, and 9 bases separated the two germline ends. The CDR3 totals 14 residues.

The V gene is TRBV7-9, the J gene TRBJ2-1; 7 bases map to TRBD1. Trimming at V came to 0 bases and at J to 5 bases, leaving 1 base not matched to a gene. The germline V gene encodes CDR1 SEHNR and CDR2 FQNEAQ (reference sequence). This CDR3 contains 14 residues. The CDR3 is CASSLAGTDNEQFF. The DNA for the CDR3 is TGTGCCAGCAGCTTAGCCGGGACAGACAATGAGCAGTTCTTC.

CDR3 sequence reads: CASSATHMNTEAFF. The CDR3 DNA sequence: TGTGCCAGCAGCGCGACACATATGAACACTGAAGCTTTCTTT. The V and J genes are TRBV9 and TRBJ1-1; no reliable D call. This CDR3 contains 14 residues. V was pared by 3 bases and J by 0 bases, with 9 bases between. CDR1 is SGDLS and CDR2 is YYNGEE in the germline V gene.

The chain couples TRBV7-9 to TRBJ2-3; 8 bases are a match to TRBD1. The CDR3 runs 14 residues. J lost 2 bases, V lost 8 bases, and 6 bases had no gene match. The germline gives CDR1 SEHNR, CDR2 FQNEAQ (reference sequence). CDR3 amino acids: CASSSTGVTDTQYF. In DNA form, the CDR3 reads TGTGCCAGCTCCTCGACAGGGGTCACAGATACGCAGTATTTT.

CDR3 amino acids: CASSGDREGLHEQYF. In DNA, the CDR3 is TGTGCCAGCAGCGGGGACAGGGAGGGGCTCCACGAGCAGTACTTC. The chain employs TRBV7-8 and TRBJ2-7, with TRBD1 matching 9 bases. V dropped 5 bases and J dropped 5; count of bases not matched to a gene: 10. Germline V gene lookup returns CDR1 SGHVS and CDR2 FQNEAQ. This CDR3 is built from 15 residues. Combining the CDR3 with reference TRBV7-8 and TRBJ2-7 gives the whole variable domain GAGVSQSPRYKVAKRGQDVALRCDPISGHVSLFWYQQALGQGPEFLTYFQNEAQLDKSGLPSDRFFAERPEGSVSTLKIQRTQQEDSAVYLCASSGDREGLHEQYFGPGTRLTVT.

The chain couples TRBV3-1 (or the pseudogene TRBV3-2) to TRBJ1-1; 7 bases are shared with TRBD1. This CDR3 spans 14 amino acids. Germline CDR1 reads LGHDT; CDR2 reads YNNKEL (reference sequence). Trimming cost V 3 bases and J 11 bases; bases outside gene matches: 12. CDR3 sequence: CASSQGTVPAHAFF. The CDR3 DNA follows: TGTGCCAGCAGCCAGGGGACAGTCCCTGCGCACGCTTTCTTT.

The chain uses TRBV7-2 and TRBJ2-1, with 9 bases that match TRBD1. This CDR3 has 15 residues. Germline CDR1 and CDR2: SGHTA and FQGNSA. Trimming removed 5 bases from V and 3 bases from J; junction bases left unmatched: 5. The CDR3 is CASSPRDRVYNEQFF. The CDR3 DNA reads as TGTGCCAGCAGCCCTCGGGACAGGGTCTACAATGAGCAGTTCTTC. The full variable domain, with the rest looked up from reference TRBV7-2 and TRBJ2-1, is GAGVSQSPSNKVTEKGKDVELRCDPISGHTALYWYRQSLGQGLEFLIYFQGNSAPDKSGLPSDRFSAERTGGSVSTLTIQRTQQEDSAVYLCASSPRDRVYNEQFFGPGTRLTVL.

The J gene is TRBJ1-5, the V gene TRBV4-2; 8 positions match TRBD1. The CDR3 has 16 residues. J lost 2 bases, V lost 4 bases, and 7 bases had no gene match. Germline V CDR1 and CDR2: LGHNA, YNFKEQ. CDR3 nucleotide sequence: TGTGCCAGCAGCCGCGGACAGGGAGGAGGCAATCAGCCCCAGCATTTT. It specifies CASSRGQGGGNQPQHF.

The chain employs TRBV18 and TRBJ2-2; TRBD1 matches at 8 bases. The CDR3 is 17 residues long. J lost 4 bases, V lost 1 base, and 8 bases had no gene match. Germline CDR1 reads KGHSH; CDR2 reads LQKENI. CDR3 sequence (DNA): TGTGCCAGCTCACCACGCATGGACAGGGTGGGCACCGGGGAGCTGTTTTTT. It is translated as CASSPRMDRVGTGELFF.

The rearrangement links TRBV20-1 to TRBJ1-5; the D gene is possibly TRBD1 (5 bases). The CDR3 is made up of 14 amino acids. Trimming took 3 bases from V and 1 from J, leaving 10 bases between them. Looked up from germline, CDR1 is DFQATT and CDR2 is SNEGSKA (reference sequence). The CDR3 bases are TGCAGTGCTAGTCAGGGTCGAAGCAATCAGCCCCAGCATTTT. This gives the protein CSASQGRSNQPQHF.

The rearrangement uses TRBV6-6 and TRBJ2-7, with 8 bases fitting TRBD2. V trimming: 6 bases; J trimming: 2 bases; junction bases outside the gene matches: 9. The CDR3 extends over 15 amino acids. The germline CDR1 and CDR2 sequences are MNHNY and SVGAGI (reference sequence). The CDR3 loop is CASRNGGGPAYEQYF. The CDR3 DNA sequence: TGTGCCAGCAGGAACGGGGGGGGGCCCGCCTACGAGCAGTACTTC.

J is TRBJ2-3 and V is TRBV7-9; 8 nucleotides match TRBD1. This CDR3 has 17 amino acids. Trimming removed 5 bases from V and 1 base from J; junction bases left unmatched: 11. Germline CDR1 is SEHNR and CDR2 is FQNEAQ (reference sequence). The CDR3 nucleotides read TGTGCCAGCAGCGAGGGGAGAGGACAGGGCGGCACAGATACGCAGTATTTT. Amino acid sequence: CASSEGRGQGGTDTQYF. The full variable domain, its missing parts supplied by reference TRBV7-9 and TRBJ2-3, is DTGVSQNPRHKITKRGQNVTFRCDPISEHNRLYWYRQTLGQGPEFLTYFQNEAQLEKSRLLSDRFSAERPKGSFSTLEIQRTEQGDSAMYLCASSEGRGQGGTDTQYFGPGTRLTVL.

J is TRBJ1-1 and V is TRBV5-1; D is possibly TRBD1 (5 bases). V was pared by 4 bases and J by 0 bases, with 7 bases between. The germline gives CDR1 SGHRS, CDR2 YFSETQ. This CDR3 comprises 13 residues. In nucleotides, the CDR3 is TGCGCCAGCAGCGTACAGGTGAACACTGAAGCTTTCTTT. It is translated as CASSVQVNTEAFF.

The V gene is TRBV7-2, the J gene TRBJ2-3, with D maybe TRBD1 (5 bases). The CDR3 length is 14 residues. Trimming removed 2 bases at V and 0 bases at J, with 6 bases between. Germline values: CDR1 SGHTA, CDR2 FQGNSA. The CDR3 sequence is CASSLYRSTDTQYF. The DNA of the CDR3 is TGTGCCAGCAGCTTATACAGGAGCACAGATACGCAGTATTTT.

V and J are TRBV7-9 and TRBJ1-2, with a possible D match to TRBD1 (6 bases). V was clipped by 5 bases and J by 9 bases, with 19 bases between them. The CDR3 extends over 14 amino acids. The V gene's germline CDR1 is SEHNR and CDR2 FQNEAQ (reference sequence). DNA for the CDR3: TGTGCCAGCAGCGGAGTACAGGGACTAGGCAGCTACACCTTC. Translating it yields CASSGVQGLGSYTF. The full variable domain, with the rest looked up from reference TRBV7-9 and TRBJ1-2, is DTGVSQNPRHKITKRGQNVTFRCDPISEHNRLYWYRQTLGQGPEFLTYFQNEAQLEKSRLLSDRFSAERPKGSFSTLEIQRTEQGDSAMYLCASSGVQGLGSYTFGSGTRLTVV.